This TCR beta chain was profiled in a study of CD8 T cells in Susac syndrome. V lost 0 bases, J lost 3 bases, and 8 bases stayed unmatched. CDR3 length: 17 amino acids. CDR1 and CDR2 from the germline V gene are MGHDK and SYGVNS. An input of about 0.45 to 1 ug of RNA was subjected to reverse transcription using random hexamers. One entry per CDR3 protein results from TCRdb running MiXCR on the immunoSEQ multiplex PCR reads. Among about 200,000 distinct CDR3 sequences listed, roughly 96% were seen once. The receptor's source is a human donor in good health. This chain uses TRBV25-1 with TRBJ2-3, with 8 nucleotides matching TRBD2. What was sequenced was CD4+ T cells from PBMCs. In nucleotides, the CDR3 is TGTGCCAGCAGTGAATATCGGACTAGCCGGGGGACAGATACGCAGTATTTT. Translation gives CASSEYRTSRGTDTQYF.